The text below deals with one T cell receptor (beta chain). Its antigen remains unidentified. No qualities accompany the bases; no much larger clone lies one base away. The same CDR3 can be traced to other DNA sequences in this sample. The data stem from a study of shared clonotypes between healthy human individuals (dated by TCRdb to the early 2020s). In the study overall: A couple of women and a few men aged 18 to 49 years were included in the cohort. Per donor, three plates each were used for CD4 naive and CD4 memory, two for CD8 naive, and one for CD8 memory. Different laboratories and diverse techniques were used to prepare libraries and sequence TCR repertoires, to increase sequencing depth and limit assay-specific biases. Per donor, leukapheresis produced somewhere between about 0.94 and 9.5 billion PBMCs. The study deeply sequenced blood TCR repertoires of about five healthy adults to estimate repertoire size and the extent of clonotype sharing between individuals.

Using the deep immunoSEQ assay, multiplex PCR amplified TCR CDR3 regions from genomic DNA. Extracted genomic DNA from each cell subset was spread evenly across all wells of several immunoSEQ 96-well plates, with each plate serving as a replicate. For sorted subsets, approximately 0.2 ug of genomic DNA, equivalent to around 31,000 T cell genomes, went into each replicate PCR. Purified libraries were measured with a Qubit 3.0 fluorometer, size-checked on a Bioanalyzer 2100, and measured again with the KAPA Library Quantification kit. A separate single-read 150-cycle Illumina NextSeq 550 flow cell was used to sequence each immunoSEQ 96-well plate. Under the source paper's analysis protocol: Because only junctional sequences without quality scores were contained in the immunoSEQ output, filtering matching that applied to full-length reads could not be performed. Sequences were annotated with PyIR, a Python wrapper for IgBLAST v1.9, and V/J genes and CDR3 were assigned using IMGT germline references. Any read was removed if the V/J assignment was weak (E-value above 1e-6), the CDR3 was missing, or the read contained stop codons, out-of-frame junctions, or ambiguous translated residues. V3J clonotypes were defined as sequences sharing the same inferred V gene, J gene, and CDR3 amino acid sequence. Percentage overlap between repertoires was computed as shared unique clonotypes divided by the size of the smaller repertoire. Repertoire richness was assessed with RTK rarefaction, the Chao1 estimator, and Recon v2.1 estimates of unobserved clonotypes. OLGA was used to compute generation probabilities for all TCRbeta clonotypes that the gDNA method yielded from a few donors. Here the immuneACCESS table is served through TCRdb, limited to in-frame sequences with V and J called. Missing clones are a known gap in these copies; in checked studies unresolved V genes cover under half, and the rest lacks a known reason. For V, J and clone size, that table is used; D and trimming come from the DNA. The sample yields 2.5 million or so clones; around 90% were counted once. About 0.13% of the sample goes to the ten largest clones.

Broad study findings and their caveats: Only blood was sampled, and tissue TCR repertoires likely differ from those in blood. Incomplete sequencing was indicated by rarefaction of sorted-subset datasets, despite the large sequencing depth. Compared with non-shared clonotypes, clonotypes shared by all four sorted-subset donors had higher generation probabilities. Pairwise subsampling led to the expectation that sequencing depth would affect the degree of clonotype sharing among donors. Naive subsets generally had larger estimated clonotype richness than memory subsets. Roughly 5.2% of naive CD4, around 3.5% of naive CD8, 2% to 2.5% of memory CD4, and approximately 0.4% of memory CD8 clonotypes were shared across several donors. The small number of donors limited the genetic and exposure-history diversity represented.

From V the trimming removes 1 base and from J it removes 5 bases, while the gene matches leave 0 bases of the junction unaccounted for. The CDR3 spans 13 residues, from the cysteine through the phenylalanine. Only CDR3 DNA is held: 39 bases, read in frame from base 1. Per the germline V gene (reference sequence), SEHNR is the CDR1 and FQNEAQ is the CDR2. The donors were healthy, HIV-negative adults who had no recently reported acute infections or vaccinations. All donors were Caucasian adults living in Nashville, Tennessee, USA. CD4+ T cells were enriched by magnetic negative selection; naive cells were then positively selected on CD45RA, and the negative fraction formed the memory subset. Blood was obtained by leukapheresis, after which PBMCs were separated by Ficoll-Histopaque density gradient centrifugation and cryopreserved in liquid nitrogen vapor phase. Analytical flow cytometry was used to check the purity and quantity of each magnetically sorted T cell population. Each sorted fraction had its genomic DNA isolated and then quantified by UV absorbance on a Nanodrop 2000c.

The sequence joins TRBV7-9 to TRBJ2-5; the junction holds 8 bases that match TRBD1. The clonotype was recovered from a man aged 18 to 30 in good health. The sequenced sample consisted of naive CD4+ T cells sorted from blood. The cell subset or site label, read with the paper, signifies: CD45RA+ positively selected. This receptor carries the CDR3 CASSLDRGETQYF. Here is the DNA: TGTGCCAGCAGCTTAGACAGGGGGGAGACCCAGTACTTC.